Listed below are T cell receptor beta chains from one sample, sequenced in a study of tumor-infiltrating lymphocytes in primary liver carcinoma. MiXCR, applied by TCRdb to the multiplex PCR reads, yields one record per CDR3 protein. The sample holds around 210,000 distinct CDR3 sequences, approximately 65% seen once. Sequencing used peripheral blood. These receptors were obtained from a woman aged 60 to 75 with primary liver carcinoma and hepatitis B virus infection. CDR3s include the opening cysteine and the closing phenylalanine or tryptophan. The order of the fields is J gene, D gene, clone size, V gene, CDR3 protein, CDR3 DNA. The D gene is left open where the match is weak. Clone size is not always given. Where it is, it says once, few, many or a class for expanded clones.

j_call: TRBJ1-1; d_call: NA; clone_size: many; v_call: TRBV6-1; cdr3_aa: CASVRNTEAFF; cdr3_nt: TGTGCCAGCGTAAGGAACACTGAAGCTTTCTTT
j_call: TRBJ2-3; d_call: NA; clone_size: NA; v_call: TRBV4-1; cdr3_aa: CASSQERRVGETFIDTQYF; cdr3_nt: TGCGCCAGCAGCCAAGAACGTAGAGTGGGGGAGACCTTCATAGATACGCAGTATTTT
j_call: TRBJ1-5; d_call: NA; clone_size: few; v_call: TRBV10-3; cdr3_aa: CAISLGAADSNQPQHF; cdr3_nt: TGTGCCATCAGCCTAGGGGCAGCGGATAGCAATCAGCCCCAGCATTTT
j_call: TRBJ2-3; d_call: TRBD2; clone_size: NA; v_call: TRBV29-1; cdr3_aa: CSVVKAGEPQDTQYF; cdr3_nt: TGCAGCGTTGTAAAAGCGGGAGAGCCTCAAGATACGCAGTATTTT
j_call: TRBJ2-3; d_call: TRBD1; clone_size: NA; v_call: TRBV6-6; cdr3_aa: CASNSRSGGPGGDTQCF; cdr3_nt: TGTGCCAGCAATTCCCGCTCAGGGGGCCCCGGGGGAGATACGCAGTGTTTC
j_call: TRBJ1-5; d_call: NA; clone_size: once; v_call: TRBV30; cdr3_aa: CAWGVQGVVTWLRRPQHF; cdr3_nt: TGTGCCTGGGGTGTACAAGGCGTGGTTACATGGCTTCGTCGGCCCCAGCATTTT
j_call: TRBJ2-2; d_call: NA; clone_size: NA; v_call: TRBV30; cdr3_aa: CAVKYTGELFF; cdr3_nt: TGTGCCGTGAAGTACACCGGGGAGCTGTTTTTT
j_call: TRBJ1-2; d_call: NA; clone_size: many; v_call: TRBV28; cdr3_aa: CASSTLAGKDGYTF; cdr3_nt: TGTGCCAGCAGCACCCTAGCCGGGAAGGATGGCTACACCTTC
j_call: TRBJ2-1; d_call: NA; clone_size: once; v_call: TRBV18; cdr3_aa: CASSPPQRLPYNEQFF; cdr3_nt: TGTGCCAGCTCACCACCTCAGCGTCTACCCTACAATGAGCAGTTCTTC
j_call: TRBJ2-7; d_call: TRBD1; clone_size: once; v_call: TRBV11-3; cdr3_aa: CASSLEQTGGNCEQYF; cdr3_nt: TGTGCCAGCAGCTTAGAGCAGACAGGGGGTAACTGCGAGCAGTATTTC
j_call: TRBJ2-7; d_call: TRBD2; clone_size: NA; v_call: TRBV11-2; cdr3_aa: CASNLDLPSGTGHEQYF; cdr3_nt: TGTGCCAGCAACTTAGACCTCCCTAGCGGGACGGGTCACGAGCAGTACTTC
j_call: TRBJ2-7; d_call: NA; clone_size: once; v_call: TRBV6-1; cdr3_aa: CASRAVPEGYTYEQYF; cdr3_nt: TGTGCCAGCAGGGCAGTTCCAGAGGGATACACCTACGAGCAGTACTTC
j_call: TRBJ2-2; d_call: NA; clone_size: few; v_call: TRBV5-1; cdr3_aa: CASSFDAANTGELFF; cdr3_nt: TGCGCCAGCAGCTTCGACGCTGCGAACACCGGGGAGCTGTTTTTT
j_call: TRBJ1-5; d_call: NA; clone_size: NA; v_call: TRBV5-5; cdr3_aa: CTSSLRQGSNQPQHF; cdr3_nt: TGTACCAGCAGCTTGAGGCAGGGTAGCAATCAGCCCCAGCATTTT
j_call: TRBJ2-2; d_call: NA; clone_size: NA; v_call: TRBV11-1; cdr3_aa: CTSSLGGITGELFF; cdr3_nt: TGTACCAGCAGCCTAGGCGGGATCACCGGGGAGCTGTTTTTT
j_call: TRBJ2-1; d_call: NA; clone_size: once; v_call: TRBV11-2; cdr3_aa: CVSSEIMGLGEQLF; cdr3_nt: TGTGTCAGCAGCGAAATAATGGGGTTAGGTGAGCAGCTCTTC
j_call: TRBJ1-5; d_call: NA; clone_size: NA; v_call: TRBV5-1; cdr3_aa: CASSQRLGGLQPQHF; cdr3_nt: TGCGCCAGCAGCCAGCGGCTCGGGGGTCTACAGCCCCAGCATTTT
j_call: TRBJ1-5; d_call: NA; clone_size: NA; v_call: TRBV6-5; cdr3_aa: CASLGTNQPQHF; cdr3_nt: TGTGCCAGCCTGGGAACCAATCAGCCCCAGCATTTT
j_call: TRBJ1-2; d_call: TRBD1; clone_size: many; v_call: TRBV5-6; cdr3_aa: CASSLQGRDYGYTF; cdr3_nt: TGTGCCAGCAGCTTACAGGGGAGAGACTATGGCTACACCTTC
j_call: TRBJ1-5; d_call: NA; clone_size: few; v_call: TRBV28; cdr3_aa: CASSRTPQPQHF; cdr3_nt: TGTGCCAGCAGTCGGACACCACAGCCCCAGCATTTT
j_call: TRBJ1-2; d_call: NA; clone_size: once; v_call: TRBV7-8; cdr3_aa: CASSPTRIGQGYTF; cdr3_nt: TGTGCCAGCAGCCCGACCAGGATAGGGCAGGGCTACACCTTC
j_call: TRBJ2-3; d_call: TRBD2; clone_size: NA; v_call: TRBV11-2; cdr3_aa: CASSYTSGSIDTQYF; cdr3_nt: TGTGCCAGTAGCTATACTAGCGGCTCCATAGATACGCAGTATTTT
j_call: TRBJ2-3; d_call: NA; clone_size: NA; v_call: TRBV5-1; cdr3_aa: CASSNRHGGTDTQYF; cdr3_nt: TGCGCCAGCAGCAACCGACACGGAGGGACAGATACGCAGTATTTT
j_call: TRBJ2-1; d_call: NA; clone_size: NA; v_call: TRBV11-2; cdr3_aa: CVSSLRQYDEQFF; cdr3_nt: TGTGTCAGCAGCTTAAGGCAGTACGATGAGCAGTTCTTC
j_call: TRBJ2-1; d_call: NA; clone_size: NA; v_call: TRBV2; cdr3_aa: CASRVSISYNEQSF; cdr3_nt: TGTGCCAGCAGGGTGTCTATATCCTACAATGAGCAGTCCTTC
j_call: TRBJ2-2; d_call: TRBD1; clone_size: few; v_call: TRBV5-1; cdr3_aa: CASSHNVQGRIGELFF; cdr3_nt: TGCGCCAGCAGCCACAACGTACAGGGGCGAATCGGGGAGCTGTTTTTT
j_call: TRBJ2-3; d_call: TRBD1; clone_size: NA; v_call: TRBV29-1; cdr3_aa: CNAEPTGVLTDTQYF; cdr3_nt: TGCAACGCCGAACCGACAGGGGTCCTCACAGATACGCAGTATTTT
j_call: TRBJ1-2; d_call: NA; clone_size: NA; v_call: TRBV6-5; cdr3_aa: CASTTGPRNYGYTF; cdr3_nt: TGTGCCAGCACCACGGGTCCCAGGAACTATGGCTACACCTTC
j_call: TRBJ2-5; d_call: NA; clone_size: NA; v_call: TRBV5-4; cdr3_aa: CASSLAGTEETQYF; cdr3_nt: TGTGCCAGCAGCTTGGCGGGAACTGAAGAGACCCAGTACTTC
j_call: TRBJ2-5; d_call: TRBD1; clone_size: NA; v_call: TRBV5-1; cdr3_aa: CASSKGQGGQETQYF; cdr3_nt: TGCGCCAGCAGCAAAGGACAGGGCGGGCAAGAGACCCAGTACTTC
j_call: TRBJ2-3; d_call: TRBD1; clone_size: NA; v_call: TRBV18; cdr3_aa: CASSPPGQGFTDTQYF; cdr3_nt: TGTGCCAGCTCACCACCGGGACAGGGCTTCACAGATACGCAGTATTTT
j_call: TRBJ2-5; d_call: TRBD1; clone_size: NA; v_call: TRBV11-2; cdr3_aa: CAISKGASRKTQYF; cdr3_nt: TGTGCCATCAGCAAGGGGGCATCCAGAAAGACCCAGTACTTC
j_call: TRBJ2-3; d_call: NA; clone_size: NA; v_call: TRBV11-3; cdr3_aa: CASNSTGEEADTQYF; cdr3_nt: TGTGCCAGCAACTCTACTGGGGAAGAAGCAGATACGCAGTATTTT
j_call: TRBJ2-6; d_call: NA; clone_size: few; v_call: TRBV6-1; cdr3_aa: CASGPSGANVLTF; cdr3_nt: TGTGCCAGCGGCCCCTCTGGGGCCAACGTCCTGACTTTC
j_call: TRBJ2-1; d_call: NA; clone_size: once; v_call: TRBV29-1; cdr3_aa: CSVRPRGTDNEQFF; cdr3_nt: TGCAGCGTCCGCCCACGGGGCACCGACAATGAGCAGTTCTTC
j_call: TRBJ1-2; d_call: NA; clone_size: NA; v_call: TRBV11-2; cdr3_aa: CASSLPGTGPYGYTF; cdr3_nt: TGTGCCAGCAGTTTACCCGGAACAGGGCCCTATGGCTACACCTTC
j_call: TRBJ1-1; d_call: NA; clone_size: NA; v_call: TRBV6-1; cdr3_aa: CVSSPPTGRLNTEAFF; cdr3_nt: TGTGTCAGCAGCCCACCGACAGGAAGGTTGAACACTGAAGCTTTCTTT
j_call: TRBJ2-4; d_call: TRBD1; clone_size: NA; v_call: TRBV28; cdr3_aa: CAIRDLDRDKNIQYF; cdr3_nt: TGTGCCATCAGAGACCTTGACAGGGATAAAAACATTCAGTACTTC
j_call: TRBJ2-4; d_call: TRBD1; clone_size: NA; v_call: TRBV28; cdr3_aa: CASSLDRGRDIQYF; cdr3_nt: TGTGCCAGCAGTCTGGACAGGGGAAGGGACATTCAGTACTTC
j_call: TRBJ2-7; d_call: TRBD2; clone_size: NA; v_call: TRBV4-1; cdr3_aa: CASSQHPGLAGSFNEQYF; cdr3_nt: TGCGCCAGCAGCCAACACCCGGGACTAGCGGGAAGTTTCAACGAGCAGTACTTC
j_call: TRBJ2-3; d_call: NA; clone_size: many; v_call: TRBV4-1; cdr3_aa: CASSQERGRDTQYF; cdr3_nt: TGCGCCAGCAGCCAAGAAAGAGGGAGGGATACGCAGTATTTT
j_call: TRBJ1-4; d_call: NA; clone_size: few; v_call: TRBV6-1; cdr3_aa: CASSEVVSTNEKLFF; cdr3_nt: TGTGCCAGCAGTGAAGTGGTATCAACTAATGAAAAACTGTTTTTT
j_call: TRBJ2-7; d_call: TRBD2; clone_size: NA; v_call: TRBV7-9; cdr3_aa: CASNLAGAVEQYF; cdr3_nt: TGTGCCAGCAACTTAGCGGGAGCGGTCGAGCAGTACTTC
j_call: TRBJ2-6; d_call: NA; clone_size: NA; v_call: TRBV4-2; cdr3_aa: CASSQERSGANILTF; cdr3_nt: TGTGCCAGCAGCCAAGAACGCTCTGGGGCCAACATCCTGACTTTC
j_call: TRBJ2-2; d_call: NA; clone_size: few; v_call: TRBV10-2; cdr3_aa: CASSESRPAVGGELFF; cdr3_nt: TGCGCCAGCAGTGAGTCGCGGCCGGCAGTTGGCGGGGAGCTGTTTTTT
j_call: TRBJ2-3; d_call: NA; clone_size: NA; v_call: TRBV5-5; cdr3_aa: CASSLRAERADTQYF; cdr3_nt: TGTGCCAGCAGCTTGCGTGCGGAAAGGGCAGATACGCAGTATTTT
j_call: TRBJ1-1; d_call: NA; clone_size: NA; v_call: TRBV21-1; cdr3_aa: CASSKGTGGAEAFF; cdr3_nt: TGTGCCAGCAGCAAAGGGACAGGGGGCGCTGAAGCTTTCTTT
j_call: TRBJ2-1; d_call: TRBD2; clone_size: NA; v_call: TRBV11-2; cdr3_aa: CASSFTSGTYNEHFF; cdr3_nt: TGTGCCAGCAGTTTCACTAGCGGAACGTACAATGAGCACTTCTTC